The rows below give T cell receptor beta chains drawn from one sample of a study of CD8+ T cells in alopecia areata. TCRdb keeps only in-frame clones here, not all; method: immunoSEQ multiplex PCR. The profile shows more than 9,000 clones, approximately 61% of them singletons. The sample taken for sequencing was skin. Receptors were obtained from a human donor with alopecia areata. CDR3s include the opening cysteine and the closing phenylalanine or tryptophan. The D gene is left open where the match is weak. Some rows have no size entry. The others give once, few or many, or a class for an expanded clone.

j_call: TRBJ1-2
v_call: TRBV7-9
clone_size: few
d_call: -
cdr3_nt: TGTGCCAGCAGACAATCCTTGGACAGTGACTATGGCTACACCTTC
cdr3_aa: CASRQSLDSDYGYTF

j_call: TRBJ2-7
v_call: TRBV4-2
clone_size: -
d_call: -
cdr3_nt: TGTGCCAGCAGCCGGCAGGGGGGCCACGAGCAGTACTTC
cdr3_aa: CASSRQGGHEQYF

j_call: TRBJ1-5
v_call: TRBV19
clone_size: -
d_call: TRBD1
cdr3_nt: TGTGCCAGTAGTACCGGGACAGGGCAAGGGCAGCCCCAGCATTTT
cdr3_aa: CASSTGTGQGQPQHF

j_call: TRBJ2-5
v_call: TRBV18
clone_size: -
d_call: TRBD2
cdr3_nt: TGTGCCAGCTCACCACCGATGGGTGGGCTGGCTAGCGGGCGCCAAGAGACCCAGTACTTC
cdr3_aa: CASSPPMGGLASGRQETQYF

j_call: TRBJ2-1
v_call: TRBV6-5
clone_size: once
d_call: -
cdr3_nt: TGTGCCAGCAGTAGCCTAGGTCTGGGGTTCGATGAGCAGTTCTTC
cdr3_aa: CASSSLGLGFDEQFF

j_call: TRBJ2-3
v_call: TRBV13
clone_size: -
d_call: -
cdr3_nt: TGTGCCAGCAGGTTGATGGGCACAGATACGCAGTATTTT
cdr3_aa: CASRLMGTDTQYF

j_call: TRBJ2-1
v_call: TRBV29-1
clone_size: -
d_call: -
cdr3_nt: TGCAGCGTTGGTCTGACCGGGACTCAGCAGTTCTTC
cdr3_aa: CSVGLTGTQQFF

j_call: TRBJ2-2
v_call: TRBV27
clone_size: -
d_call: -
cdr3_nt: TGTGCCAGCAGTTTAAAGGGGTACACCGGGGAGCTGTTTTTT
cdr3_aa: CASSLKGYTGELFF

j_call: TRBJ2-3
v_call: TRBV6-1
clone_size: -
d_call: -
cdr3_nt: TGTGCCAGCAGTGAAGGAGGGACACCTAACACAGATACGCAGTATTTT
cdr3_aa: CASSEGGTPNTDTQYF

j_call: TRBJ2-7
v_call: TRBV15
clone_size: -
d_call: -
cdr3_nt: TGTGCCACCAGCAGAGAAGTTATGTGGGACTTGGACTCCTACGAGCAGTACTTC
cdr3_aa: CATSREVMWDLDSYEQYF